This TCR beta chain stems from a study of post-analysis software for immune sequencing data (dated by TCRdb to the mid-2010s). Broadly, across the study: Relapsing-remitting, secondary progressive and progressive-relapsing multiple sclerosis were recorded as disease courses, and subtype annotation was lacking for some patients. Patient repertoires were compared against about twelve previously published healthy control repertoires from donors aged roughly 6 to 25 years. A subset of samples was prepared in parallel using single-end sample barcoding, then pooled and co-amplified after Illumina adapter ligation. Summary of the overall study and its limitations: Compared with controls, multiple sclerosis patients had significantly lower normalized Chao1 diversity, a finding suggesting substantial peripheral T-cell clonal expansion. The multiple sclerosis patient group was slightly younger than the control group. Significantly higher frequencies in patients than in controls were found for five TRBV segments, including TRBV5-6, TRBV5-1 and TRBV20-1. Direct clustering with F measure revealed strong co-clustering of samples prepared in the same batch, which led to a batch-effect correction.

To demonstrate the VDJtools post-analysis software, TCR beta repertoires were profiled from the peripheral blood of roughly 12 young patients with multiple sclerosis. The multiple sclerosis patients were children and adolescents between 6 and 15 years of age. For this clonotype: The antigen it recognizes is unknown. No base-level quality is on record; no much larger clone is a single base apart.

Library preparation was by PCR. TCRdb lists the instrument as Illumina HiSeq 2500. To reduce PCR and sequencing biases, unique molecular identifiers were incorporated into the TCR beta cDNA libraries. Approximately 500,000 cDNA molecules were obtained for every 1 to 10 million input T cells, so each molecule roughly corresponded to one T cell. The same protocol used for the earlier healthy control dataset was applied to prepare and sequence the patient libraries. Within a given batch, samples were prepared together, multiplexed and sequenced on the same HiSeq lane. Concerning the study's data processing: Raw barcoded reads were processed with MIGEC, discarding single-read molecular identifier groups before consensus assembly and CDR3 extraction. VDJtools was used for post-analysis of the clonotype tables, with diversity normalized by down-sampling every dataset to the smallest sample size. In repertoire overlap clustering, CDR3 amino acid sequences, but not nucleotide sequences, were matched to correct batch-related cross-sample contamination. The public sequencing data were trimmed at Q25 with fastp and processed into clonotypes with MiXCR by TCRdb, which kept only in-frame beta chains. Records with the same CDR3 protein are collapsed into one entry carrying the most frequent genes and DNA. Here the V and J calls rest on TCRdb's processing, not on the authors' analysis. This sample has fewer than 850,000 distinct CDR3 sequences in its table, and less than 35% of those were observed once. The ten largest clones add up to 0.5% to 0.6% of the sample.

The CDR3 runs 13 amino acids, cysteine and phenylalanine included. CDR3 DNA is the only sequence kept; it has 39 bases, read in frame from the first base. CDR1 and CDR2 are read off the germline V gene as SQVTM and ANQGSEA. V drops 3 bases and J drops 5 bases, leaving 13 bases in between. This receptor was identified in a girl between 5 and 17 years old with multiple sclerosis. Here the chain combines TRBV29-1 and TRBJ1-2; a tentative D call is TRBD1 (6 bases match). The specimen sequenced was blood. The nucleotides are TGCAGCGTTGAGGGGGCAGAACGATATGGCTACACCTTC. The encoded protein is CSVEGAERYGYTF. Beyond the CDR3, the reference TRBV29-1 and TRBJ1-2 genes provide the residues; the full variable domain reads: SAVISQKPSRDICQRGTSLTIQCQVDSQVTMMFWYRQQPGQSLTLIATANQGSEATYESGFVIDKFPISRPNLTFSTLTVSNMSPEDSSIYLCSVEGAERYGYTFGSGTRLTVV.